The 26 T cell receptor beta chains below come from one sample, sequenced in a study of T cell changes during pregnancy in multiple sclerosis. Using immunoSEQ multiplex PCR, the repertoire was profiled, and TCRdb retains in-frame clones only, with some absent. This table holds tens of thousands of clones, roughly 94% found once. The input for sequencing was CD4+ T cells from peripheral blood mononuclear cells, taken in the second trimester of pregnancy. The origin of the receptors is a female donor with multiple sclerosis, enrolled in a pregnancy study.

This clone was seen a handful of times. The CDR3 nucleotides read TGTGCCAGCGGGACAGGACCGAACACTGAAGCTTTCTTT. It encodes CASGTGPNTEAFF. The rearrangement uses TRBV9 and TRBJ1-1; TRBD1 matches at 8 bases. The V segment lost 7 bases and the J segment 1 base; nucleotides outside the gene matches: 3. The CDR3 loop spans 13 amino acids. Per germline, CDR1 SGDLS and CDR2 YYNGEE.

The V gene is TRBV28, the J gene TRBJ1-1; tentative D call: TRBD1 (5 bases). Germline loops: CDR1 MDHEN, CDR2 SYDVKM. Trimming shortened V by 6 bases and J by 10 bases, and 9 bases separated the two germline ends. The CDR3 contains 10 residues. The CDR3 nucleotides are TGTGCCAGCAGGGGGGGGAGAGCTTTCTTT. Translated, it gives CASRGGRAFF.

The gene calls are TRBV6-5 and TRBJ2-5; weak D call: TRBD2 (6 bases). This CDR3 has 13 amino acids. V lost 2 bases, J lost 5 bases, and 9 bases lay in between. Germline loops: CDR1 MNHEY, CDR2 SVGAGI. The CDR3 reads CASSYGGAETQYF. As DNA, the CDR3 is TGTGCCAGCAGTTACGGAGGGGCCGAGACCCAGTACTTC.

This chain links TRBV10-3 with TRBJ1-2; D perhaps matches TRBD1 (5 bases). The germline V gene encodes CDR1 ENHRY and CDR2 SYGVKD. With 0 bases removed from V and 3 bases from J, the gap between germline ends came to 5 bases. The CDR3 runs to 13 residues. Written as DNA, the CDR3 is TGTGCCATCAGTGAGTCCAGGGACTATGGCTACACCTTC. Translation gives CAISESRDYGYTF.

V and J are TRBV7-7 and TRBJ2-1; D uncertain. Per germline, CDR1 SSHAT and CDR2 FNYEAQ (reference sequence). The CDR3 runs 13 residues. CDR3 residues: CASSPSNGPEQFF. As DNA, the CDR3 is TGTGCTAGTAGCCCGAGTAACGGTCCTGAGCAGTTCTTC.

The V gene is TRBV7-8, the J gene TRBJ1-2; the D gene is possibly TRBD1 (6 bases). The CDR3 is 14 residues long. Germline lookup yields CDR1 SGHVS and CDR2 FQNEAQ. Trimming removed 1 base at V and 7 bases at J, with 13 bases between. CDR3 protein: CASSLGQGLGGYTF. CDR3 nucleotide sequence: TGTGCCAGCAGCTTAGGTCAGGGGTTGGGTGGCTACACCTTC. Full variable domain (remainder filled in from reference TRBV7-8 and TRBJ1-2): GAGVSQSPRYKVAKRGQDVALRCDPISGHVSLFWYQQALGQGPEFLTYFQNEAQLDKSGLPSDRFFAERPEGSVSTLKIQRTQQEDSAVYLCASSLGQGLGGYTFGSGTRLTVV.

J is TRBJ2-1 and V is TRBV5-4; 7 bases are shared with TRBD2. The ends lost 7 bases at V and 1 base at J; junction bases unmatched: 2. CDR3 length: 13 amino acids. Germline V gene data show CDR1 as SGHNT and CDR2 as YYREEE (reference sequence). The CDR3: CASLGGSYNEQFF. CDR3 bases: TGTGCCAGCTTGGGGGGGTCCTACAATGAGCAGTTCTTC.

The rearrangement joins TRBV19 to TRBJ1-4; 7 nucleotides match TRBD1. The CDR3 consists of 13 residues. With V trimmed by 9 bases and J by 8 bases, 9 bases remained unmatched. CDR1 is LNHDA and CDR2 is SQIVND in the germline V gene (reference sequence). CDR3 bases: TGTGCCAGCGGGGACAGACGACGCGAAAAACTGTTTTTT. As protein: CASGDRRREKLFF.

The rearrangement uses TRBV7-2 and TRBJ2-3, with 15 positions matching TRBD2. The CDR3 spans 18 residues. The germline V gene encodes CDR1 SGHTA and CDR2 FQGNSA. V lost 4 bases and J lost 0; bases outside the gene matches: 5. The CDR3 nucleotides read TGTGCCAGCAGCTCCCCGGGACTAGCGGGGGGTAGCACAGATACGCAGTATTTT. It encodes CASSSPGLAGGSTDTQYF.

The CDR3 region is CASSSPAGGTGTVYNEQFF. The CDR3 DNA reads TGTGCCAGCAGTTCCCCAGCGGGGGGGACAGGAACCGTATACAATGAGCAGTTCTTC. The rearrangement uses TRBV27 and TRBJ2-1; 10 bases are a match to TRBD2. CDR1 and CDR2 (germline): MNHEY, SMNVEV (reference sequence). The V gene end was trimmed by 4 bases and the J gene end by 4 bases; junction bases not matched to a gene: 16. CDR3 length: 19 residues.

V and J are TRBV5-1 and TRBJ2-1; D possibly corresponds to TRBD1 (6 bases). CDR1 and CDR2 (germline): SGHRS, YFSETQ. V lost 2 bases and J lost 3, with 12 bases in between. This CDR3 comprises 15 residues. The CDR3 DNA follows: TGCGCCAGCAGCTTCCTGACAGGAAGCTACAATGAGCAGTTCTTC. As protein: CASSFLTGSYNEQFF.

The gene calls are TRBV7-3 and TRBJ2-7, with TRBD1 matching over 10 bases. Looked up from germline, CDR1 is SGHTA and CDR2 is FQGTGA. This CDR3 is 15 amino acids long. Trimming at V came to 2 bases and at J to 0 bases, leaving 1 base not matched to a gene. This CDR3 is CASSLGTGASYEQYF. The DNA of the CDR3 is TGTGCCAGCAGCTTAGGGACAGGGGCCTCCTACGAGCAGTACTTC.

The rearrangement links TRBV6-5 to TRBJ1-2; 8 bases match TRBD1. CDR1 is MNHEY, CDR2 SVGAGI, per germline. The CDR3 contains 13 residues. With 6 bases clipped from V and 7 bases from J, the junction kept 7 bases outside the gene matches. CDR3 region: CASRAQGARGYTF. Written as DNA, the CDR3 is TGTGCCAGCAGAGCTCAGGGGGCGCGTGGCTACACCTTC.

CDR3 region: CASSPQGKTEAFF. CDR3 in DNA: TGTGCCAGCTCACCCCAGGGAAAAACTGAAGCTTTCTTT. The gene calls are TRBV18 and TRBJ1-1; perhaps TRBD1 as D (5 bases). The V and J ends lost 3 bases and 5 bases respectively, with 10 bases between them. The CDR3 length is 13 residues. Germline-derived CDR1 and CDR2 are KGHSH and LQKENI.

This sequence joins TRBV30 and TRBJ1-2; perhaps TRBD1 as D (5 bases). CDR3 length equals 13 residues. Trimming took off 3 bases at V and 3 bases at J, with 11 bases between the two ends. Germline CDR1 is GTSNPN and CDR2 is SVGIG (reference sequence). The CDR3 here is CAWRPGGDYGYTF. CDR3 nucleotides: TGTGCCTGGAGACCTGGGGGGGACTATGGCTACACCTTC.

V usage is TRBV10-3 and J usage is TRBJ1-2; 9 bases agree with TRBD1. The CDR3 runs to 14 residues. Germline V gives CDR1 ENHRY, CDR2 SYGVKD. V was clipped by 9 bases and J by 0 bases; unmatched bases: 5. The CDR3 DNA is TGTGCCATGAAACAGGGGGCCGCTAACTATGGCTACACCTTC. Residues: CAMKQGAANYGYTF.

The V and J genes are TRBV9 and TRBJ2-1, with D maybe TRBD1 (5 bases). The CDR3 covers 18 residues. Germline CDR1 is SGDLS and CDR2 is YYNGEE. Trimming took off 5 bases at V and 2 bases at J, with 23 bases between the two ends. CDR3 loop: CASSVTLEGAWPYNEQFF. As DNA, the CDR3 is TGTGCCAGCAGTGTAACACTGGAAGGGGCCTGGCCCTACAATGAGCAGTTCTTC.

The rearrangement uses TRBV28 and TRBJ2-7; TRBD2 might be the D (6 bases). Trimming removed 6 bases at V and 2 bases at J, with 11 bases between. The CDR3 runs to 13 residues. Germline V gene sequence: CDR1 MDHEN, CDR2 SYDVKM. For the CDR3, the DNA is TGTGCCAGCAGGAGGGAGGCCCCCTACGAGCAGTACTTC. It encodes CASRREAPYEQYF.

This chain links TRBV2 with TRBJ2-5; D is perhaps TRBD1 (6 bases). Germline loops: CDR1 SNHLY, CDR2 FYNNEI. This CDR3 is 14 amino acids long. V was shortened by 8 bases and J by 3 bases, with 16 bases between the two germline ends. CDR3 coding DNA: TGTGCCAGCGCCGCAACCCGGGACAAAGAGACCCAGTACTTC. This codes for CASAATRDKETQYF.

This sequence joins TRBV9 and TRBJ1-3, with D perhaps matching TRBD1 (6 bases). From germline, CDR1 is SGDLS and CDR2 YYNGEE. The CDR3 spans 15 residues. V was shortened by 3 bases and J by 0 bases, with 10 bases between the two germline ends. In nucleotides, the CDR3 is TGTGCCAGCAGCGGTACAGGGTACTCTGGAAACACCATATATTTT. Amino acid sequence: CASSGTGYSGNTIYF.

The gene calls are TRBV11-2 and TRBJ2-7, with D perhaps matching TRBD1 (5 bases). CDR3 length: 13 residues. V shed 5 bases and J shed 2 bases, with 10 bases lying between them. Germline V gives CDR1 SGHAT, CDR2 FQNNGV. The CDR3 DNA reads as TGTGCCAGCAGCCCGGACATGACCTACGAGCAGTACTTC. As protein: CASSPDMTYEQYF.

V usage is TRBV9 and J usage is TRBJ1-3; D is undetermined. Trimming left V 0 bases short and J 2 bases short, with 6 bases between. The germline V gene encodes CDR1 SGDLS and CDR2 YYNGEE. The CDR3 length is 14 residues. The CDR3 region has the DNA TGTGCCAGCAGCGTAGAGGCGGCTGGAAACACCATATATTTT. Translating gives CASSVEAAGNTIYF.

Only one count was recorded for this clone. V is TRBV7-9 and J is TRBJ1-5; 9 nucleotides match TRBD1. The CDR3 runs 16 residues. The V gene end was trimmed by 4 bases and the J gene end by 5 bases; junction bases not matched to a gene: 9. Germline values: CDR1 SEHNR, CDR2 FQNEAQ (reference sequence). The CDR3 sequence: CASSYSTGGSDQPQHF. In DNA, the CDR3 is TGTGCCAGCAGCTATTCGACAGGGGGGAGTGATCAGCCCCAGCATTTT. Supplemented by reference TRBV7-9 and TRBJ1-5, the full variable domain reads DTGVSQNPRHKITKRGQNVTFRCDPISEHNRLYWYRQTLGQGPEFLTYFQNEAQLEKSRLLSDRFSAERPKGSFSTLEIQRTEQGDSAMYLCASSYSTGGSDQPQHFGDGTRLSIL.

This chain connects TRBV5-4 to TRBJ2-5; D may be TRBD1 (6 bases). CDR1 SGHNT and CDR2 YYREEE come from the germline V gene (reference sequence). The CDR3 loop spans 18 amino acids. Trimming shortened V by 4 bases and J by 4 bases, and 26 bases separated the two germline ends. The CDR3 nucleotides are TGTGCCAGCAGCCGAACAAGAACCGGGACAAATTGGGGAGAGACCCAGTACTTC. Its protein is CASSRTRTGTNWGETQYF.

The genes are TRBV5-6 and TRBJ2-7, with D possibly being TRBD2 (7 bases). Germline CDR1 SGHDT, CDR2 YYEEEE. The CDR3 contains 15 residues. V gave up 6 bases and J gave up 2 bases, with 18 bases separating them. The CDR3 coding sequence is TGTGCCAGCAACCGGGGGACGGGGGGCCCCTACGAGCAGTACTTC. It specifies CASNRGTGGPYEQYF.

The CDR3: CASSPPLGQRGGVNTQYF. In nucleotides, the CDR3 is TGTGCCAGCTCACCACCACTTGGGCAGCGGGGGGGCGTAAATACGCAGTATTTT. This chain uses TRBV18 with TRBJ2-3, with 10 bases fitting TRBD2. V was pared by 0 bases and J by 7 bases, with 13 bases of the junction left unmatched. CDR3 length equals 18 residues. Germline-derived CDR1 and CDR2 are KGHSH and LQKENI.